The table lists the clone carrying this T cell receptor (beta chain) with many counts. CDR3 size: 14 residues. Germline V CDR1 and CDR2: SGHRS, YFSETQ. V was clipped by 2 bases and J by 1 base, with 6 bases between them. TCRdb reprocessed the 5' RACE reads with MiXCR, giving one entry per CDR3 protein. The table includes about 22,000 distinct CDR3 sequences, roughly 3.5% detected once. This sample stems from a study of early T cells in non-severe SARS-CoV-2 infection. Study details: RNA in bulk from unsorted whole blood was sequenced, and chains were unpaired.

The clonotype originates from an adult who was a healthcare worker with PCR-confirmed SARS-CoV-2 infection or an uninfected control (not recorded which). Sample: whole blood. The chain couples TRBV5-1 to TRBJ2-2; D gene ambiguous. CDR3 bases: TGCGCCAGCAGCTTCGACGGGAACACCGGGGAGCTGTTTTTT. Protein product: CASSFDGNTGELFF.